Listed below are T cell receptor beta chains from one sample, sequenced in a study of spatial heterogeneity in lung cancer. TCRdb re-called the 5' RACE reads with MiXCR, one entry per CDR3 protein. The repertoire holds about 95,000 distinct CDR3 sequences, with around 8.6% as singletons. The sequenced sample was PBMCs, obtained at surgery. The source is a male donor with early-stage non-small cell lung cancer. CDR3s include the opening cysteine and the closing phenylalanine or tryptophan. The order of the fields is D gene, J gene, clone size, V gene, CDR3 protein, CDR3 DNA. The D gene is left open where the match is weak. Only some rows state a clone size, as once, few, many or a class for expanded clones.

. | TRBJ2-7 | few | TRBV7-2 | CASSLVPPEQYF | TGTGCCAGCAGCTTAGTCCCCCCCGAGCAGTACTTC
. | TRBJ1-3 | . | TRBV20-1 | CSARDTNSGNTIYF | TGCAGTGCTAGAGACACGAACTCTGGAAACACCATATATTTT
TRBD1 | TRBJ2-1 | . | TRBV24-1 | CATSDGTGEFF | TGTGCCACCAGTGACGGGACAGGGGAGTTCTTC
. | TRBJ2-1 | . | TRBV4-1 | CASSQDRLRNEQFF | TGCGCCAGCAGCCAAGATAGGCTCAGAAATGAGCAGTTCTTC
. | TRBJ2-7 | . | TRBV14 | CASSQEHRATYEQYF | TGTGCCAGCAGCCAAGAACACAGGGCGACCTACGAGCAGTACTTC
. | TRBJ2-7 | . | TRBV15 | CATSRDLQYGHEQYF | TGTGCCACCAGCAGAGATCTACAGTACGGCCACGAGCAGTACTTC
. | TRBJ1-4 | . | TRBV18 | CASSAGTTTNEKLFF | TGTGCCAGCTCAGCAGGGACAACAACTAATGAAAAACTGTTTTTT
. | TRBJ1-6 | few | TRBV11-1 | CASSPDGNSPLHF | TGTGCCAGCAGCCCTGACGGGAATTCACCCCTCCACTTT
. | TRBJ1-4 | many | TRBV5-1 | CASSLDGGNEKLFF | TGCGCCAGCAGCTTGGACGGGGGGAATGAAAAACTGTTTTTT
. | TRBJ1-5 | few | TRBV7-2 | CASSLTGGLAPQHF | TGTGCCAGCAGCTTAACAGGAGGCCTTGCGCCCCAGCATTTT
. | TRBJ2-3 | few | TRBV6-2/TRBV6-3 | CASRTTDTQYF | TGTGCCAGCAGGACCACAGATACGCAGTATTTT
. | TRBJ2-2 | few | TRBV3-1 | CASSQVFRGTGELFF | TGTGCCAGCAGCCAAGTGTTTCGAGGAACCGGGGAGCTGTTTTTT
. | TRBJ2-5 | . | TRBV9 | CASSVGVAGTETQYF | TGTGCCAGCAGCGTAGGTGTCGCGGGGACGGAGACCCAGTACTTC
. | TRBJ1-5 | few | TRBV6-6 | CASSYSQAYNQPQHF | TGTGCCAGCAGTTACTCGCAGGCCTACAATCAGCCCCAGCATTTT
. | TRBJ2-1 | . | TRBV28 | CASRALEYDEQFF | TGTGCCAGCAGGGCCCTGGAGTACGATGAGCAGTTCTTC
. | TRBJ2-7 | many | TRBV19 | CATRAQSSYEQYF | TGTGCCACCCGGGCCCAGTCCTCCTACGAGCAGTACTTC